Here is one T cell receptor beta chain with its context. This CDR3 is 15 amino acids long. Between the trimmed V and J ends, which lost 6 bases and 6 bases, there was a span of 20 bases. The germline V gene encodes CDR1 MDHEN and CDR2 SYDVKM. This sample is part of a study of blood T cell repertoires in COVID-19. Whole-study context: Researchers got acute and convalescent COVID-19 samples from the United States, Italy and Spain. Sources were T cells, B-cell-depleted T cells, or PBMCs; the material itself was cDNA or gDNA.

In the original workflow: Counts of nucleated cells, estimated from reference gene primer amplification, were obtained. Profiling relied on immunoSEQ multiplex PCR, and the TCRdb table lists in-frame clones only, not all of them. For V, J and clone size, that table is used; D and trimming come from the DNA. The sample carries 250,000 to 350,000 clones, around 85% recorded once. The specimen sequenced was peripheral blood. This TCR was sampled from a human donor with COVID-19, enrolled during active disease. The donor label of this sample is uncertain. The genes are TRBV28 and TRBJ1-1; possibly TRBD1 for D (5 bases). The CDR3 spells CASSPGGEGGAEAFF. CDR3 DNA: TGTGCCAGCAGCCCTGGGGGGGAAGGTGGCGCTGAAGCTTTCTTT.